These T cell receptor beta chains were read from a single sample in a study of spatial heterogeneity in lung cancer. TCRdb called the 5' RACE reads again in MiXCR, with one record for every CDR3 protein. The sample lists approximately 900 distinct CDR3 sequences, almost 70% occurring once. Sample: lung tumor tissue, taken at surgery. These receptors were taken from a male donor with early-stage non-small cell lung cancer. CDR3s include the opening cysteine and the closing phenylalanine or tryptophan. The order of the fields is D gene, clone size, V gene, J gene, CDR3 DNA, CDR3 protein. A D gene is named only where the DNA matches it firmly. Clone size appears in some rows only: once, few, many, or a class for an expanded clone.

NA	large	TRBV20-1	TRBJ2-3	TGCAGTGCTAGTAAACAGATAAGGACAGATACGCAGTATTTT	CSASKQIRTDTQYF
NA	NA	TRBV29-1	TRBJ2-4	TGCAGCGCCTTGAACAGAGCAGGGGAAAACATTCAGTACTTC	CSALNRAGENIQYF
NA	once	TRBV7-9	TRBJ1-4	TGTGCCAGCAGCTTAGGTACAGTTGAAAAACTGTTTTTT	CASSLGTVEKLFF
TRBD2	NA	TRBV9	TRBJ2-2	TGTGCCAGCAGCCCTTCCCCCGAGCGGGGGAAGGAGCTGTTTTTT	CASSPSPERGKELFF
NA	hyperexpanded	TRBV7-6	TRBJ2-3	TGTGCCAGCAGCCTGGGACCGTACACAGATACGCAGTATTTT	CASSLGPYTDTQYF
TRBD2	large	TRBV5-4	TRBJ2-1	TGTGCCAGCAGCTTTAGTAGCGGGATGGTCTCGGTCTTC	CASSFSSGMVSVF
NA	NA	TRBV2	TRBJ1-6	TGTGCCAGCAGTGCCGCAGGGCGTAATTCACCCCTCCACTTT	CASSAAGRNSPLHF